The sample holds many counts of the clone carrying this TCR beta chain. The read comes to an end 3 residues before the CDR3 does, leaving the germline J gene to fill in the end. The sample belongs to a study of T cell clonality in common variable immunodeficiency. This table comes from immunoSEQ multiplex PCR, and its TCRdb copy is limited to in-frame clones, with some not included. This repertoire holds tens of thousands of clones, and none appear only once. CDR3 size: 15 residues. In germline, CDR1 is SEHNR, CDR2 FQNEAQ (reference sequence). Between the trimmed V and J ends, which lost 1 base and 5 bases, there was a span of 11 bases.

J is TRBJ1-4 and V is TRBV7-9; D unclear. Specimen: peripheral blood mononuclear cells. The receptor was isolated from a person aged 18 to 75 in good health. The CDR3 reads CASSLGRSGNEKLFF. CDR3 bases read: TGTGCCAGCAGCTTAGGTCGATCCGGGAATGAAAAA.